The present TCR beta chain was sequenced within a study of blood T cell repertoires in COVID-19. CDR1 is KGHSH and CDR2 is LQKENI in the germline V gene. The CDR3 runs 13 residues. V was pared by 1 base and J by 6 bases, with 6 bases between. This clone was seen a handful of times. The protocol was immunoSEQ multiplex PCR, while the TCRdb copy is restricted to in-frame clones and leaves out a portion. The sample holds about 180,000 clones, 65% to 85% seen once. This receptor was taken from a woman between 40 and 50 years old with COVID-19, enrolled during active disease. The V gene is TRBV18, the J gene TRBJ2-2, with D perhaps matching TRBD2 (5 bases). The material sequenced was peripheral blood. CDR3 coding DNA: TGTGCCAGCTCACCACTAGCGCCCGGGGAGCTGTTTTTT. Translating gives CASSPLAPGELFF.